Shown below are 14 T cell receptor beta chains from a single sample sequenced in a study of vaccination and CD4 T cells after COVID-19. These TCRs are of unknown antigen specificity. The sample's treatment: roughly 10-day PBMC culture with coronavirus spike peptide pools or control peptides (ViraFEST assay). Sequencing of DNA taken from cultured CD4+ T cells relied on the Oncomine TCR Beta short-read assay. TCRdb itself ran the PCR reads through MiXCR, one entry per CDR3 protein. The data hold about 11,000 distinct CDR3 sequences, with approximately 52% observed a single time. The sample was CD4+ T cells from blood, cultured in vitro. The receptors here all came from a human donor who had recovered from COVID-19.

This clonotype is termed medium-sized. V gene TRBV5-4 combines with J gene TRBJ1-2; 7 positions match TRBD1. This CDR3 is 16 amino acids long. V lost 0 bases, J lost 1 base, and 6 bases stayed unmatched. Germline CDR1 is SGHNT and CDR2 is YYREEE (reference sequence). The CDR3 loop is CASSLETGKNNYGYTF. The CDR3 coding sequence is TGTGCCAGCAGCTTGGAGACAGGGAAAAATAACTATGGCTACACCTTC.

The genes are TRBV11-2 and TRBJ2-7; TRBD1 is a possible D gene (5 bases). The V end lost 5 bases, the J end lost 6 bases, and 20 bases lay between the germline ends. The CDR3 runs 15 residues. Germline CDR1 SGHAT, CDR2 FQNNGV. The CDR3 nucleotides are TGTGCCAGCAGCCCCTCGACAGTAGGAGCTTCCGAGCAGTACTTC. This translates into CASSPSTVGASEQYF.

CDR3 loop: CASSLNFVGNQPQHF. In DNA form, the CDR3 reads TGTGCCAGCAGTTTGAACTTCGTGGGCAATCAGCCCCAGCATTTT. The V and J genes are TRBV27 and TRBJ1-5; D unclear. The CDR3 consists of 15 residues. Germline V gives CDR1 MNHEY, CDR2 SMNVEV (reference sequence). Trimming cost V 3 bases and J 2 bases, with 11 bases left between them.

The gene calls are TRBV5-1 and TRBJ1-1, with D possibly matching TRBD1 (5 bases). Germline-derived CDR1 and CDR2 are SGHRS and YFSETQ. V lost 1 base, J lost 0 bases, and 10 bases lay in between. The CDR3 spans 15 residues. CDR3 in DNA: TGCGCCAGCAGCTTGCCGGGACCGATGAACACTGAAGCTTTCTTT. Amino acid sequence: CASSLPGPMNTEAFF.

J is TRBJ1-1 and V is TRBV27; 9 bases are a match to TRBD1. CDR3 length: 17 residues. Unmatched junction bases numbered 8, after V lost 2 bases and J lost 1 base. The germline V gene has CDR1 MNHEY and CDR2 SMNVEV (reference sequence). The CDR3 DNA sequence: TGTGCCAGCAGTTTAAGGGGGACAGGGCGTGGGAACACTGAAGCTTTCTTT. Amino acids: CASSLRGTGRGNTEAFF.

The sample holds a few counts of this clonotype. The chain recombines TRBV7-2 with TRBJ2-7; 9 positions match TRBD2. This CDR3 has 16 amino acids. V was pared by 0 bases and J by 1 base, with 4 bases of the junction left unmatched. Germline-derived CDR1 and CDR2 are SGHTA and FQGNSA. For the CDR3, the DNA is TGTGCCAGCAGCTTAGCGAGCGGGGGGACATCCTACGAGCAGTACTTC. As protein: CASSLASGGTSYEQYF.

The rearrangement uses TRBV27 and TRBJ2-6; 8 bases line up with TRBD1. J lost 7 bases, V lost 5 bases, and 7 bases had no gene match. The germline gives CDR1 MNHEY, CDR2 SMNVEV (reference sequence). The CDR3 spans 15 residues. CDR3 bases: TGTGCCAGCAGTCCCGGACAGGGTAGAGCCAACGTCCTGACTTTC. Translating gives CASSPGQGRANVLTF.

This chain connects TRBV12-2 to TRBJ1-5; the table assigns TRBD1, which was not confirmed against the DNA. TRBV12-2 is recorded as a pseudogene. The CDR3 contains 18 residues. Here the CDR3 reads CASAPGRTGRISNQPQHF. In DNA, the CDR3 is TGTGCAAGTGCACCCGGGCGGACAGGGAGGATTAGCAATCAGCCCCAGCATTTT.

The chain links TRBV20-1 to TRBJ2-1; D uncertain. V was pared by 3 bases and J by 12 bases, with 12 bases between. The CDR3 has 11 residues. The germline CDR1 and CDR2 sequences are DFQATT and SNEGSKA (reference sequence). The CDR3 region has the DNA TGCAGTGCTAGTGATCCCCCTGGGCAGTTCTTC. Its translation is CSASDPPGQFF.

Comments on this clonotype: The conserved phenylalanine or tryptophan is not found at the CDR3 terminus, so this likely reflects a read error. The chain recombines TRBV19 with TRBJ1-6, with 9 nucleotides matching TRBD1. This CDR3 has 15 residues. J gave up 6 bases and V 7 bases, and 7 bases lay outside the gene matches. Germline values: CDR1 LNHDA, CDR2 SQIVND (reference sequence). In DNA form, the CDR3 reads TGTGCCAGTACCCCGGACAGGGGATTTAATTCACCCCTCCACCTT. Encoded protein: CASTPDRGFNSPLHL.

This chain uses TRBV5-1 with TRBJ2-2, with 9 bases matching TRBD1. Germline V gene lookup returns CDR1 SGHRS and CDR2 YFSETQ. With 4 bases clipped from V and 4 bases from J, the junction kept 8 bases outside the gene matches. The CDR3 covers 16 residues. In DNA form, the CDR3 reads TGCGCCAGCAGCCCCTCAGACAGGGGGGCCACCGGGGAGCTGTTTTTT. This translates into CASSPSDRGATGELFF.

The chain joins TRBV20-1 to TRBJ2-1, with 8 bases matching TRBD2. The CDR3 length is 16 residues. With V trimmed by 1 base and J by 8 bases, 13 bases remained unmatched. Germline loops: CDR1 DFQATT, CDR2 SNEGSKA (reference sequence). The DNA of the CDR3 is TGCAGTGCTAGAGGTTTGGCGGGGGGTGGGCTCTATGAGCAGTTCTTC. It is translated as CSARGLAGGGLYEQFF.

V gene TRBV5-1 combines with J gene TRBJ2-3; 8 nucleotides match TRBD2. CDR1 and CDR2 (germline): SGHRS, YFSETQ. The junction had 3 bases not matched to a gene; V was cut back by 0 bases and J by 0 bases. The CDR3 extends over 16 amino acids. The CDR3 bases are TGCGCCAGCAGCTTGGGGACTAGCTCTAGCACAGATACGCAGTATTTT. This codes for CASSLGTSSSTDTQYF.

The V and J genes are TRBV11-3 and TRBJ1-1; the match to TRBD1 covers 9 bases. With V trimmed by 1 base and J by 11 bases, 5 bases remained unmatched. The CDR3 runs to 13 residues. CDR1 and CDR2 from the germline V gene are SGHNT and YENEEA. CDR3 DNA: TGTGCCAGCAGCTTAGGTCGGGACAGGGAGGCTTTCTTT. This gives the protein CASSLGRDREAFF. The full variable domain, rest sourced from reference TRBV11-3 and TRBJ1-1, is EAGVVQSPRYKIIEKKQPVAFWCNPISGHNTLYWYLQNLGQGPELLIRYENEEAVDDSQLPKDRFSAERLKGVDSTLKIQPAELGDSAVYLCASSLGRDREAFFGQGTRLTVV.